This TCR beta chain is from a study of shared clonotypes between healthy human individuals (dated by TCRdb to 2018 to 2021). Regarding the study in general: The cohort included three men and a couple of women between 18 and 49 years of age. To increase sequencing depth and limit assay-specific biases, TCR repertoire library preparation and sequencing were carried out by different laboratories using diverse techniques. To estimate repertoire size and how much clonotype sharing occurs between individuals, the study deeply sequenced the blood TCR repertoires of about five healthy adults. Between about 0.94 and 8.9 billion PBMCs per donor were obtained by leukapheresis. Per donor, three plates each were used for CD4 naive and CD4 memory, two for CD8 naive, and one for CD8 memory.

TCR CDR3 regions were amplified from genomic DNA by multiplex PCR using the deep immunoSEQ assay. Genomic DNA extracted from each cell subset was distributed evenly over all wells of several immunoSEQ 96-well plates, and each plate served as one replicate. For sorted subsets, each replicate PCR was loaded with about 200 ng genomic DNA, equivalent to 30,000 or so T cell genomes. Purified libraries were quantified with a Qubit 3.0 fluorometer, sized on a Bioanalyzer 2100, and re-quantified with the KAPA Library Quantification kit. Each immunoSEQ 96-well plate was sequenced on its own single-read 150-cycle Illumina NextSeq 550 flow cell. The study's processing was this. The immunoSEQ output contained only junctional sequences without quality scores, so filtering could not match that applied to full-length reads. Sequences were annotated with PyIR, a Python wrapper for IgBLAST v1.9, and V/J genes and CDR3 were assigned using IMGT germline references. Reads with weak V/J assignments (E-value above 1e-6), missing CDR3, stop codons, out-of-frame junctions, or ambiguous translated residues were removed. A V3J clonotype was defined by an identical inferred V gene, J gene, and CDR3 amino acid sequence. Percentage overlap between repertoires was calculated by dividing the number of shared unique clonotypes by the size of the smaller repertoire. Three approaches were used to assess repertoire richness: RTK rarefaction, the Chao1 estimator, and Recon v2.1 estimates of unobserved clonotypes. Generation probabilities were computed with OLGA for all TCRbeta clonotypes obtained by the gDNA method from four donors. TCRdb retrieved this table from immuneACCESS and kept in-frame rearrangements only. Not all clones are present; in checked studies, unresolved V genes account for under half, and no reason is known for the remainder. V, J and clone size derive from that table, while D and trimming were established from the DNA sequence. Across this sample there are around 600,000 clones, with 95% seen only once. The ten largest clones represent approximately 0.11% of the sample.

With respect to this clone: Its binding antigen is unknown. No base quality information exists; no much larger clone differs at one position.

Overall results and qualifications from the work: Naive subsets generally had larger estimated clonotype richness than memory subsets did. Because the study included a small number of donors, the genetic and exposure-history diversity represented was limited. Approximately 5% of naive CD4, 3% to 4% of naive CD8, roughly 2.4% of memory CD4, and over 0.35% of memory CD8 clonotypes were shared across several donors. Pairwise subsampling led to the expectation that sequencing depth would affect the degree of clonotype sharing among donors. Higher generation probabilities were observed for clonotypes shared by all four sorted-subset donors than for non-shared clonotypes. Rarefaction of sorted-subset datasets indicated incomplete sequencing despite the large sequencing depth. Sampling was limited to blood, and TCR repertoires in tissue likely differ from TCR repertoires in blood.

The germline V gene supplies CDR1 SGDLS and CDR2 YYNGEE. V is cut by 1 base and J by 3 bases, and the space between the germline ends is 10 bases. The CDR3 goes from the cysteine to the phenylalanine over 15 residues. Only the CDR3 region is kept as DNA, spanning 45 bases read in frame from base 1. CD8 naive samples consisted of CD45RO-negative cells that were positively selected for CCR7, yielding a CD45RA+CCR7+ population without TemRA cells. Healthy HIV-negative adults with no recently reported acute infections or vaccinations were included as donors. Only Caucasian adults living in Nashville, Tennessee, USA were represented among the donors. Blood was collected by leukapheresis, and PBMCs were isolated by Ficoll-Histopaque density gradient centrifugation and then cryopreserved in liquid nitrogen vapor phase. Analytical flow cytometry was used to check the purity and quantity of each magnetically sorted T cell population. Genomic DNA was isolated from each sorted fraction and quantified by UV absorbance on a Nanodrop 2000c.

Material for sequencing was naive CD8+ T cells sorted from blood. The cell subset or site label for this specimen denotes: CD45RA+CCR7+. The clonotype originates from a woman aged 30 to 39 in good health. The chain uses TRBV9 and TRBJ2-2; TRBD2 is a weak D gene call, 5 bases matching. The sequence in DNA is TGTGCCAGCAGCGTAACCGGGAAGGACACCGGGGAGCTGTTTTTT. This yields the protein CASSVTGKDTGELFF.